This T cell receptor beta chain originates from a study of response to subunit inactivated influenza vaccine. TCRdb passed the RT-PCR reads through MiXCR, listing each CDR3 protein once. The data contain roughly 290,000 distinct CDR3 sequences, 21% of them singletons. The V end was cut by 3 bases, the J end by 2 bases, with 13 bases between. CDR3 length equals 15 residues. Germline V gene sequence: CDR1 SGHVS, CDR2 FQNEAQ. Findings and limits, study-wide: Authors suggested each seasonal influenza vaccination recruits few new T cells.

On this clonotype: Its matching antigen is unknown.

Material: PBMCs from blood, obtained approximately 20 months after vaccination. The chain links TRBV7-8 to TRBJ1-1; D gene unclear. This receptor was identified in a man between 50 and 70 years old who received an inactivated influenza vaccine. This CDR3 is CASSFIWRKNTEAFF. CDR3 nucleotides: TGTGCCAGCAGCTTTATTTGGCGGAAAAACACTGAAGCTTTCTTT.